One and the same sample provided the 4 T cell receptor beta chains below, sequenced in a study of T cell clusters in autoimmune cytopenias (dated by TCRdb to the late 2010s). TRB amplification used 200 to 300 ng of peripheral blood genomic DNA, 30,000 to 40,000 genome equivalents, per sample. Sequenced on an Illumina MiSeq. Multiplex PCR with a touch-down protocol amplified TRB rearrangements, with the TRB-A and TRB-B primer pools combined in a single tube. TCRdb reprocessed the reads; each CDR3 protein sequence makes one entry, and DNA is unavailable. The sample table holds about 3,000 distinct CDR3 sequences. Under 30% of the sample is held by the ten biggest clonotypes. Sequenced material: peripheral blood. These receptors all stem from a human donor with an autoimmune cytopenia or autoimmune hepatitis (not recorded which).

The chain recombines TRBV5-1 with TRBJ2-7; the D gene TCRdb calls, TRBD1, cannot be checked with no DNA. This CDR3 is 16 amino acids long. CDR1 is SGHRS and CDR2 is YFSETQ in the germline V gene. The CDR3 sequence: CASSFGGIGTSYEQYF.

This clonotype is deemed medium-sized by its frequency. V usage is TRBV6-5 and J usage is TRBJ2-5; TCRdb names TRBD1, which stays unverified in the absence of DNA. Germline CDR1 reads MNHEY; CDR2 reads SVGAGI. The CDR3 sequence is 12 residues long. CDR3 in amino acids: CASSQGGETQYF.

The chain has TRBV30 and TRBJ2-1; the D gene TCRdb calls, TRBD1, cannot be checked with no DNA. This CDR3 comprises 15 residues. Germline loops: CDR1 GTSNPN, CDR2 SVGIG (reference sequence). CDR3 sequence reads: CAWSSGQGFHNEQFF.

In terms of frequency, this clonotype is medium-sized. This chain joins TRBV6-5 and TRBJ1-1; as DNA is missing, the TRBD1 call by TCRdb cannot be tested. This CDR3 contains 14 residues. The germline V gene has CDR1 MNHEY and CDR2 SVGAGI. The CDR3 loop is CASRVQGTGTEAFF.